This T cell receptor (beta chain) stems from a study of molecular identifiers for immune sequencing clone quantification (dated by TCRdb to 2016 to 2019). In terms of the full investigation: For a replicate experiment, the RNA from either approximately 20,000 or 98,000 naive CD8 T cells was divided into five aliquots, and four of those aliquots went on to sequencing. CD8 T cells were used in a methods study to benchmark molecular-identifier clustering-based TCR repertoire sequencing (MIDCIRS) and TCR RNA copy counting.

This clonotype was seen ten or more times. There is no known antigen for this receptor. No much larger clone is present one base from it, and per-base qualities are unavailable. Library creation used PCR. The sequencer was an Illumina HiSeq 4000. Preparation of bulk TCR libraries followed a previously described approach, with the TCR primers listed in Table S5. Total RNA was purified with the Qiagen AllPrep DNA/RNA kit. Before analysis, reads from multiple sequencing runs of the same library were pooled. Processing in the source paper ran as follows. Only reads with exact TCR constant sequence were kept, trimmed to 150 nt, and grouped by their 12-nt molecular barcodes. Within each barcode group, reads were sub-clustered at a 15% Levenshtein threshold, and quality-weighted consensus sequences were built per RNA molecule. Non-functional sequences were excluded, and lower-count sequences lying one edit away from another sequence were also excluded. Barcode sub-clusters with fewer than 20% of the maximum read count were removed, based on fitting two negative binomial distributions. TCRdb reran the public reads through fastp at Q25 and MiXCR, keeping productive beta chains. Rows are unified per CDR3 protein, each entry keeping the most common DNA and genes. The V and J calls were determined by TCRdb, not by the authors. Present in this sample are about 320,000 distinct CDR3 sequences, about 20% of which were seen just once. Approximately 0.83% of the sample is held by the ten biggest clonotypes.

Per the germline V gene (reference sequence), SGHKS is the CDR1 and YYEKEE is the CDR2. The V end loses 0 bases and the J end loses 0 bases, and a stretch of 6 bases separates them. From cysteine to phenylalanine, the CDR3 is 14 amino acids long. Here the CDR3 DNA is all that survives: 42 bases in frame from base 1. Naive CD8 T cell libraries were made from 20,000 to 1,000,000 sorted cells using 10%, 30% or 50% of purified RNA. On a BD FACSAria II, naive CD8 T cells were FACS-sorted as CD8+CD4-CCR7+CD45RA+ and collected into RLT Plus buffer. Detection sensitivity was tested by spiking Jurkat RNA equal to fewer than twelve TCR copies' worth into samples containing roughly 19,000-1,000,000 naive CD8 T cells. Enrichment of CD8 T cells was performed with RosetteSep CD8+ T Cell Enrichment Cocktail and Ficoll-Paque, after which ACK red cell lysis was carried out. The study at large found these results: When barcode sub-clustering was not used, chimeric consensus sequences inflated TCR diversity, with chimeras reaching as high as 47%. In CMV-specific effector cells, clones with more than 20 RNA copies accounted for over 99% of molecules, whereas in naive cells such clones accounted for under 1%. Naive libraries contained spiked-in Jurkat TCR RNA (more than nine copies' worth), which is not part of the donor repertoire. Identical TCR molecules sharing a barcode could cause highly expanded clone sizes to be underestimated. Modeling indicated about 3 TCR RNA copies recovered per cell, compared with 9.5 to 10 by digital PCR, which implies a capture efficiency of 25% to 35%. A single cell's worth of spiked-in Jurkat TCR RNA was reported detectable even among under 1.3 million naive CD8 T cells.

This TCR derives from a human donor in good health. Some libraries in this study had Jurkat cell RNA spiked in. The rearranged chain carries TRBV5-5 and TRBJ2-5; perhaps TRBD1 is the D gene, with 6 bases matching. Sequencing input: naive CD8+ T cells from blood, with Jurkat cell RNA spiked in. The cell subset or site label, read with the paper, signifies: FACS-sorted CD8+CD4-CCR7+CD45RA+ naive T cells. The nucleotide sequence reads as follows: TGTGCCAGCAGCTTGGACAGGGACCAAGAGACCCAGTACTTC. Translated, this is CASSLDRDQETQYF.